This TCR beta chain was captured by sequencing in a study of control samples from healthy donors and cancer patients. The germline V gene has CDR1 MNHNS and CDR2 SASEGT. The CDR3 totals 14 residues. V gave up 3 bases and J gave up 5 bases; unmatched junction bases: 5. Profiling relied on immunoSEQ multiplex PCR, and the TCRdb table lists in-frame clones only, not all of them. The repertoire holds some 200,000 clones, with over 85% as singletons. The rearrangement links TRBV6-1 to TRBJ2-3, with 7 positions matching TRBD1. Sequencing was carried out using blood. The TCR sequence derives from a man younger than 35 in good health. In DNA, the CDR3 is TGTGCCAGCAGTGACCTCTACAGGGGAGATACGCAGTATTTT. This gives the protein CASSDLYRGDTQYF.